This TCR beta chain was observed in a study of control samples from healthy donors and cancer patients. Notes on this clone: The sample carries other DNA sequences with the same CDR3.

Assay: immunoSEQ multiplex PCR; the TCRdb copy retains only in-frame clones and omits some. The sample shows fewer than 200,000 clones, over 95% of them seen only once. The CDR3 is made up of 15 amino acids. Germline V gives CDR1 SGHRS, CDR2 YFSETQ. V lost 4 bases and J lost 2; bases outside the gene matches: 5. This sequence joins TRBV5-1 and TRBJ2-7; 11 bases line up with TRBD2. This sequence originates from a woman between 25 and 40 years old in good health. The sequencing sample was made of blood. DNA of the CDR3: TGCGCCAGCAGCCTGGGGACTAGCGGAACCTACGAGCAGTACTTC. It codes for CASSLGTSGTYEQYF.